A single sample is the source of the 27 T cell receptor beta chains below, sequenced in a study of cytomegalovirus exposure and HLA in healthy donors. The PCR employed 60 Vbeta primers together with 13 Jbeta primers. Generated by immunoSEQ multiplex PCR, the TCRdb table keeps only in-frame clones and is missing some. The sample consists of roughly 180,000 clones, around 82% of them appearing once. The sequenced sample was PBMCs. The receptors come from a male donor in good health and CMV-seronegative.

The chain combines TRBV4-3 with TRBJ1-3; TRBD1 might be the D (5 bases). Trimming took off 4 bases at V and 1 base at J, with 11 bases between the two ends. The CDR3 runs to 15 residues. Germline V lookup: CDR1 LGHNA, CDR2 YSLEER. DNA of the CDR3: TGCGCCAGCAGCCCCCTGGGGACTTCTGGAAACACCATATATTTT. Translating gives CASSPLGTSGNTIYF.

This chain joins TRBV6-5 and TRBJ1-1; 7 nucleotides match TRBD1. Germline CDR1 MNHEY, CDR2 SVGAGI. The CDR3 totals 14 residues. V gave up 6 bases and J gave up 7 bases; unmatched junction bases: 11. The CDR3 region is CASSPLRTGGEAFF. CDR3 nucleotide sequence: TGTGCCAGCAGCCCACTACGGACAGGAGGTGAAGCTTTCTTT.

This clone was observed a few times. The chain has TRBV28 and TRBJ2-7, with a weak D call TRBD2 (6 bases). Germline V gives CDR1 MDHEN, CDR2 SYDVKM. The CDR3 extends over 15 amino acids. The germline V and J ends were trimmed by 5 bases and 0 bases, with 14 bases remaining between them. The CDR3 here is CASSPPGTLSYEQYF. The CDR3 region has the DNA TGTGCCAGCAGTCCCCCCGGGACTCTCTCCTACGAGCAGTACTTC.

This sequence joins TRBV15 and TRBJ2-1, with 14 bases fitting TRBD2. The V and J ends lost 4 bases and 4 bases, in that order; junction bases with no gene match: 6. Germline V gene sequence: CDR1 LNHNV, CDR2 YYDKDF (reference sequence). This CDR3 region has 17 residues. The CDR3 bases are TGTGCCACCAGCACCAGACTAGCGGGAGGGCGATACAATGAGCAGTTCTTC. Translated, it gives CATSTRLAGGRYNEQFF.

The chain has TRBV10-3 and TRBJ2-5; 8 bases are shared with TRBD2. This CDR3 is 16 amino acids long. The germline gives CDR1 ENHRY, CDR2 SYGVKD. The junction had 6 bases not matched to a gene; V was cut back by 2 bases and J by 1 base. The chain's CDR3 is CAISEGRGGPQETQYF. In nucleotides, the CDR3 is TGTGCCATCAGTGAGGGACGGGGGGGGCCCCAAGAGACCCAGTACTTC.

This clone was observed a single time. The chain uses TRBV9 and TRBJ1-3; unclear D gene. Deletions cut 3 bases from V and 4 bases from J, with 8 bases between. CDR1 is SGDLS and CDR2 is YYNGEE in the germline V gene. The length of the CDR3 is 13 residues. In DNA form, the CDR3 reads TGTGCCAGCAGCGCGTCTCCCGGAAACACCATATATTTT. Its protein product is CASSASPGNTIYF.

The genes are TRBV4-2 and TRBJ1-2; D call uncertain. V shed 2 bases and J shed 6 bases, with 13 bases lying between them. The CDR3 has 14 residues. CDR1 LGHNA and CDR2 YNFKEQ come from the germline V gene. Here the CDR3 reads CASSQSRTENGYTF. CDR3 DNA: TGTGCCAGCAGCCAATCTAGGACTGAGAATGGCTACACCTTC.

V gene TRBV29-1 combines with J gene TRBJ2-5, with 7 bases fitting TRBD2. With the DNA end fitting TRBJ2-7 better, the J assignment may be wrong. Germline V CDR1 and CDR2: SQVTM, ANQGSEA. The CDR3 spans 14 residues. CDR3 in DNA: TGCAGCGTTGAAGACCCGGCGGGGGTATACGAGCAGTACTTC. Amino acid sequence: CSVEDPAGVYEQYF.

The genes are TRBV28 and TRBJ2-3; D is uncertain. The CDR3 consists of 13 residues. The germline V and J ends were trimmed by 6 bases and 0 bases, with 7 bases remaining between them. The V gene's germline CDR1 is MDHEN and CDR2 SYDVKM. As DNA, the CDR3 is TGTGCCAGCAGGCGGATAAGCACAGATACGCAGTATTTT. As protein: CASRRISTDTQYF.

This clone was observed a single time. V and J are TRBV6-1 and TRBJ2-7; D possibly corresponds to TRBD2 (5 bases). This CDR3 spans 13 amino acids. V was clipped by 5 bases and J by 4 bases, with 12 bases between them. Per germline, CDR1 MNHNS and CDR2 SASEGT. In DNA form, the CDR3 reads TGTGCCAGCAGTCCTCCTAGCACTTACGAGCAGTACTTC. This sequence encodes CASSPPSTYEQYF.

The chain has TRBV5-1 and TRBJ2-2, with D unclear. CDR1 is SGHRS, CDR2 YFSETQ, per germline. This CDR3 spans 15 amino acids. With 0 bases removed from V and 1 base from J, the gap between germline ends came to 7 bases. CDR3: CASSLVAGNTGELFF. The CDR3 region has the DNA TGCGCCAGCAGCTTGGTGGCAGGGAACACCGGGGAGCTGTTTTTT.

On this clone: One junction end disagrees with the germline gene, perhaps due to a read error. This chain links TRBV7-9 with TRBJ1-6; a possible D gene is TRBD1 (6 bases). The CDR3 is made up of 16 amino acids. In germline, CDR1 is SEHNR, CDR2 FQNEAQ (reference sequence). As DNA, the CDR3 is TGTTCCAGCAGCTACCAGGGGAGCTCCTATAATTCACCCCTCCACTTT. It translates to CSSSYQGSSYNSPLHF.

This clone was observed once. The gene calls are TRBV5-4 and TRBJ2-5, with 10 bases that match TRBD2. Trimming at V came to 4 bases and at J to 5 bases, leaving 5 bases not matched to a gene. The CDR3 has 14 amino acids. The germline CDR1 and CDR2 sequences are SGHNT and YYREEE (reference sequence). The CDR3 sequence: CASSLNSGRETQYF. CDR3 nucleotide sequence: TGTGCCAGCAGCCTCAATAGCGGGAGGGAGACCCAGTACTTC.

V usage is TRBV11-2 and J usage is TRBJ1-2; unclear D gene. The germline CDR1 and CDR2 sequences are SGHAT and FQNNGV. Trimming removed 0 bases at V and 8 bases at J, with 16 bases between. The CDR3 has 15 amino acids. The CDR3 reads CASSLEGSGRRGYTF. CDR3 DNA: TGTGCCAGCAGCTTAGAAGGGTCGGGTCGGAGGGGCTACACCTTC. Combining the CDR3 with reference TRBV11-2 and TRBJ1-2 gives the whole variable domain EAGVAQSPRYKIIEKRQSVAFWCNPISGHATLYWYQQILGQGPKLLIQFQNNGVVDDSQLPKDRFSAERLKGVDSTLKIQPAKLEDSAVYLCASSLEGSGRRGYTFGSGTRLTVV.

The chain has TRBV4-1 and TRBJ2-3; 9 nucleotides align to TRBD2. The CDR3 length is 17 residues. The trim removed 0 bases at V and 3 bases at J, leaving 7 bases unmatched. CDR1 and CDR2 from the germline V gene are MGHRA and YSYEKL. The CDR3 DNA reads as TGCGCCAGCAGCCAAGATAGTGAACTAGCGGGTACAGATACGCAGTATTTT. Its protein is CASSQDSELAGTDTQYF.

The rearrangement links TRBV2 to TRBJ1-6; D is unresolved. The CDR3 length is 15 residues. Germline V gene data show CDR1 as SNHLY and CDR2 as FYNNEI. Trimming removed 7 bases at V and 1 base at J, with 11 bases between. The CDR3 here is CASIRSGSYNSPLHF. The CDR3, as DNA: TGTGCCAGCATAAGAAGCGGGTCCTATAATTCACCCCTCCACTTT.

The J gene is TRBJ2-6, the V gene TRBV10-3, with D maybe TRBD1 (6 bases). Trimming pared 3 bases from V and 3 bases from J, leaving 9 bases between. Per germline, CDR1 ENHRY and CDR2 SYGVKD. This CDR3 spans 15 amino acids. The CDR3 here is CAISDRGGGANVLTF. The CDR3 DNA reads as TGTGCCATCAGTGACAGGGGTGGTGGGGCCAACGTCCTGACTTTC.

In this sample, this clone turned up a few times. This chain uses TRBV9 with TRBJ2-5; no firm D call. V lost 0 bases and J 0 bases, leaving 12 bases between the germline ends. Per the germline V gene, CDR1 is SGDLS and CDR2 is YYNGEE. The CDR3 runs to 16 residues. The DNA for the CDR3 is TGTGCCAGCAGCGTAGGAGTGGGCCATCACCAAGAGACCCAGTACTTC. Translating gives CASSVGVGHHQETQYF.

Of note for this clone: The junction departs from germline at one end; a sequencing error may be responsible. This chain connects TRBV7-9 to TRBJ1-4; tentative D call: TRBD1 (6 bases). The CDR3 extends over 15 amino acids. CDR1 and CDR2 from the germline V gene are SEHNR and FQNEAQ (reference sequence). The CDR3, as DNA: TGTTCCAGCAGCTTGGACAGCGGCCGAAATGAAAAACTGTTTTTT. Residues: CSSSLDSGRNEKLFF.

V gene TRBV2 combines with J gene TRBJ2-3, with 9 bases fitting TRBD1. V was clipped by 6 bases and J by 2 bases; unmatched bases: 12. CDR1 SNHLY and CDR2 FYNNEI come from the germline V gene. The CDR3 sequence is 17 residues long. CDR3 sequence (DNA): TGTGCCAGCAGAAATAGGGCCGGGACAGGGAACACAGATACGCAGTATTTT. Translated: CASRNRAGTGNTDTQYF.

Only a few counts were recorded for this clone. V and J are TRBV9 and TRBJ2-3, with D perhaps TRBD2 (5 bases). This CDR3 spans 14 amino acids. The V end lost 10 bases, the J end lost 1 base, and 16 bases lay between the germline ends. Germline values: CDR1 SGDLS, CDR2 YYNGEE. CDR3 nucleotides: TGTGCCGGGAGCACCGGCGTTCGCACAGATACGCAGTATTTT. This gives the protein CAGSTGVRTDTQYF.

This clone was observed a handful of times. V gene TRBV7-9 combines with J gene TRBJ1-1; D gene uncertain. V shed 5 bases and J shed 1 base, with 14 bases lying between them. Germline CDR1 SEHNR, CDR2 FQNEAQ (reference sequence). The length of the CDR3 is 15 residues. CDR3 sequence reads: CASSLTEQRNTEAFF. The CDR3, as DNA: TGTGCCAGCAGCCTAACGGAACAGAGGAACACTGAAGCTTTCTTT.

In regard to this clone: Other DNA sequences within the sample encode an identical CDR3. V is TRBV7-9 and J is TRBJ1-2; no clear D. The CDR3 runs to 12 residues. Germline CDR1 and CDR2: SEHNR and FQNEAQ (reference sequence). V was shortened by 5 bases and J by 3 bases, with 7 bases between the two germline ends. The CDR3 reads CASSPGYYGYTF. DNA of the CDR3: TGTGCCAGCAGCCCAGGCTACTATGGCTACACCTTC.

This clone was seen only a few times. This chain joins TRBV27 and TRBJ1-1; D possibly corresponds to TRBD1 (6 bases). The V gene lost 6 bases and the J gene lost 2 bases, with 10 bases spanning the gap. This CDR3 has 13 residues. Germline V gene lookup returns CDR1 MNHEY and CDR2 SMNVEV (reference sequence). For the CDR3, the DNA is TGTGCCAGCAGACGAGGGGGAAACACTGAAGCTTTCTTT. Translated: CASRRGGNTEAFF.

CDR3 nucleotide sequence: TGTGCCAGCTCACCCGGACAGGAGCCCTACGAGCAGTACTTC. It yields the protein CASSPGQEPYEQYF. The chain uses TRBV18 and TRBJ2-7, with 7 bases fitting TRBD1. V was clipped by 3 bases and J by 2 bases; unmatched bases: 4. Germline assignment: CDR1 KGHSH and CDR2 LQKENI. The CDR3 is made up of 14 amino acids.

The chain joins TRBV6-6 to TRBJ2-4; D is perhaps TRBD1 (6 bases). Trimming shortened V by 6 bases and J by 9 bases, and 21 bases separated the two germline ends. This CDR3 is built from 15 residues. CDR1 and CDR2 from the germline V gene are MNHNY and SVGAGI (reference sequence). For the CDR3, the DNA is TGTGCCAGCAGACCAGCCCGGGACACGTCGGGCATTCAGTACTTC. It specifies CASRPARDTSGIQYF.

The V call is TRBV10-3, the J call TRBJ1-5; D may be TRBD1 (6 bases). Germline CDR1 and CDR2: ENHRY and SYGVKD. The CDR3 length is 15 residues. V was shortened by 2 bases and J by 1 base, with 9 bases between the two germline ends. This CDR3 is CAISERGASNQPQHF. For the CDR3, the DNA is TGTGCCATCAGTGAGCGGGGGGCCAGCAATCAGCCCCAGCATTTT.